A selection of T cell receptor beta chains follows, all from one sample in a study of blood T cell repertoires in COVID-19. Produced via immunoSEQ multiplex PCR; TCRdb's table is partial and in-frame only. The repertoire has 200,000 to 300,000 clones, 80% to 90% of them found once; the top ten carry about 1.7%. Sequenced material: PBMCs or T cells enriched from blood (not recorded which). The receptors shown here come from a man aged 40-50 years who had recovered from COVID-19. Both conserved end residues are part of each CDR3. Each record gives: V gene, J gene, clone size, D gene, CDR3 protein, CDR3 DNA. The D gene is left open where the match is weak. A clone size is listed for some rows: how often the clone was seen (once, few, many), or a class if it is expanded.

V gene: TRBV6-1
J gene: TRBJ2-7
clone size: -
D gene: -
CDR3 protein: CASSEVPGNGLYEQYF
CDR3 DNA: TGTGCCAGCAGTGAGGTTCCGGGAAACGGCCTCTACGAGCAGTACTTC

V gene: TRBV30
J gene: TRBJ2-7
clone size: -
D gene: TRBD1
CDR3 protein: CAWTTGGEQYF
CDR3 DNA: TGTGCCTGGACGACAGGGGGCGAGCAGTACTTC

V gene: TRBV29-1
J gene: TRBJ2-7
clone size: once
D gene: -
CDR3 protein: CSVVGLLSSYEQYF
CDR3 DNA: TGCAGCGTCGTGGGACTCCTGAGCTCCTACGAGCAGTACTTC

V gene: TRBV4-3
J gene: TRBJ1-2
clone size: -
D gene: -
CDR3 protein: CASSQETANYGYTF
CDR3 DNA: TGCGCCAGCAGCCAAGAGACAGCTAACTATGGCTACACCTTC

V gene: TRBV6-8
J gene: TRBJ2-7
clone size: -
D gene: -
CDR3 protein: CAPTLRPDQYEQYF
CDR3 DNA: TGTGCCCCCACCCTGCGGCCCGACCAATACGAGCAGTACTTC

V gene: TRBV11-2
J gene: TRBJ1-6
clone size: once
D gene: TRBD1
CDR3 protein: CASSPGGSPLHF
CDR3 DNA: TGTGCCAGCAGCCCAGGGGGTTCACCCCTCCACTTT

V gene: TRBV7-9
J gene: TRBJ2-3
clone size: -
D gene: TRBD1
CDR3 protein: CASRITAGGGTDTQYF
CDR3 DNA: TGTGCCAGCAGGATAACGGCAGGGGGCGGCACAGATACGCAGTATTTT

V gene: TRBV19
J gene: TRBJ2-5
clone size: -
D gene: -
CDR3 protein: CASSAPGTPKETQYF
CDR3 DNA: TGTGCCAGTAGTGCTCCCGGGACACCGAAAGAGACCCAGTACTTC

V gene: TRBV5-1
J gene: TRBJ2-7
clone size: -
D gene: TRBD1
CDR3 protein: CASRDTGTGSLVEQYF
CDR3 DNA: TGCGCCAGCAGGGACACCGGGACAGGGTCCTTAGTTGAGCAGTACTTC

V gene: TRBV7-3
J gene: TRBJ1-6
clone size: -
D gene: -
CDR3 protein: CASSLWPGMDSPLHF
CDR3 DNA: TGTGCCAGCAGCTTATGGCCAGGGATGGATTCACCCCTCCACTTT

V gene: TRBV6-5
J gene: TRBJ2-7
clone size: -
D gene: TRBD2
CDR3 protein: CASRPGLADSYEQYF
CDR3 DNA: TGTGCCAGCAGACCGGGACTAGCGGACTCCTACGAGCAGTACTTC

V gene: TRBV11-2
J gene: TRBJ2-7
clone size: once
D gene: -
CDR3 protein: CASSLAGRSYEQYF
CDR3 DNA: TGTGCCAGCAGCTTGGCAGGCCGCTCCTACGAGCAGTACTTC

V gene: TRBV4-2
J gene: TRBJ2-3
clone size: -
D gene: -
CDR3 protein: CASSPRGRVDTDTQYF
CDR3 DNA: TGTGCCAGCAGCCCCCGCGGGCGGGTAGACACAGATACGCAGTATTTT

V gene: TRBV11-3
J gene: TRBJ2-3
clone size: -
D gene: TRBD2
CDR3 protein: CASSSSLAGTDTQYF
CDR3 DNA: TGTGCCAGCAGCTCAAGCCTAGCGGGAACAGATACGCAGTATTTT

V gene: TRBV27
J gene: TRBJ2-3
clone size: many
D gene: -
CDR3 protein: CASRTPREGTDTQYF
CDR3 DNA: TGTGCCAGCAGAACCCCCAGGGAGGGCACAGATACGCAGTATTTT

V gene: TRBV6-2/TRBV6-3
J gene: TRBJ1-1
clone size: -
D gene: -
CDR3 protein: CASSLGAGTRAFF
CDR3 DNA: TGTGCCAGCAGCCTAGGAGCCGGCACCAGAGCTTTCTTT

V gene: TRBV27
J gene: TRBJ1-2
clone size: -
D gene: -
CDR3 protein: CASSLLLGGPYGYTF
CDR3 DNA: TGTGCCAGCAGTCTCCTTCTTGGAGGGCCCTATGGCTACACCTTC

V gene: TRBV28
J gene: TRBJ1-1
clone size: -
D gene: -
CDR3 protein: CASSLIPRNTEAFF
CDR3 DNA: TGTGCCAGCAGTTTAATTCCGAGGAACACTGAAGCTTTCTTT

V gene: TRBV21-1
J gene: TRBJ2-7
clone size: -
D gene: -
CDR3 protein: CAHGYAGWYEQYF
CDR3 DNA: TGTGCCCACGGGTATGCAGGGTGGTACGAGCAGTACTTC

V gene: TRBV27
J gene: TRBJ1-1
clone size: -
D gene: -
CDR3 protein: CASSPLVGAVTEAFF
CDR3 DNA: TGTGCCAGCAGTCCGCTTGTGGGGGCGGTCACTGAAGCTTTCTTT

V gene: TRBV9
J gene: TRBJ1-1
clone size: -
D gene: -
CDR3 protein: CASSVDGGIEAFF
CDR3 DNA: TGTGCCAGCAGCGTAGACGGGGGAATTGAAGCTTTCTTT

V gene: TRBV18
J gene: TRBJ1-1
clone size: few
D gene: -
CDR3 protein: CASSPRSENTEAFF
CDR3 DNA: TGTGCCAGCTCACCACGGTCAGAGAACACTGAAGCTTTCTTT

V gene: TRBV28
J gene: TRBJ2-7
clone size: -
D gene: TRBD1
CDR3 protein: CASRPYPDRVETYEQYF
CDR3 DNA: TGTGCCAGCAGACCATACCCCGACAGGGTTGAAACCTACGAGCAGTACTTC

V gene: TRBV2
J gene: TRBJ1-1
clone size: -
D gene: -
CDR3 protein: CASSEPAGGGEAFF
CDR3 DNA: TGTGCCAGCAGTGAACCCGCAGGCGGGGGAGAAGCTTTCTTT

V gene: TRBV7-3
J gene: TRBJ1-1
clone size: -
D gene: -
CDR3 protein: CASRLGGDTEAFF
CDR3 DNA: TGTGCCAGCAGGCTAGGGGGGGACACTGAAGCTTTCTTT

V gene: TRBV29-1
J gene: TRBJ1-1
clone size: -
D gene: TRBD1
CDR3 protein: CSVIQGALYAEAFF
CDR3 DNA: TGCAGCGTTATACAGGGGGCCTTGTACGCTGAAGCTTTCTTT

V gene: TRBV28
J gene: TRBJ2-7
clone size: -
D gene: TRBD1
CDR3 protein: CASSPLTGTGFPYEQYF
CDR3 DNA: TGTGCCAGCAGTCCCTTGACCGGGACAGGGTTCCCCTACGAGCAGTACTTC

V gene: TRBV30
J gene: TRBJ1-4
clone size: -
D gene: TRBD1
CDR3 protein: CAWSGTDDYEKLFF
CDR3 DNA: TGTGCCTGGTCCGGGACAGATGATTATGAAAAACTGTTTTTT

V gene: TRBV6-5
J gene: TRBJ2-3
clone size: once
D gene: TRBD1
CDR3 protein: CASSYGTGTTDTQYF
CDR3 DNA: TGTGCCAGCAGTTACGGGACAGGGACCACAGATACGCAGTATTTT

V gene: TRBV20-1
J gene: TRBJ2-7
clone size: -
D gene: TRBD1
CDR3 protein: CSASPGQGVLIRAEQYF
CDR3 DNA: TGCAGTGCTAGTCCGGGACAGGGTGTGTTGATCCGGGCCGAGCAGTACTTC

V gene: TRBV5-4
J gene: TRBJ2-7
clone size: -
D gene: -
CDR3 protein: CASSPPPGNSYEQYF
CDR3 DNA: TGTGCCAGCAGCCCCCCGCCCGGGAATTCCTACGAGCAGTACTTC

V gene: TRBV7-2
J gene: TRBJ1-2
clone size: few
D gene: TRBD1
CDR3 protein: CASSLVQGADYGYTF
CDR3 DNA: TGTGCCAGCAGCTTAGTACAGGGGGCGGACTATGGCTACACCTTC

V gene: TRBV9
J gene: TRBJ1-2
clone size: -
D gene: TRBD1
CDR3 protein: CASTPGGQGDYGYTF
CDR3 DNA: TGTGCCAGCACCCCGGGAGGACAGGGGGATTATGGCTACACCTTC

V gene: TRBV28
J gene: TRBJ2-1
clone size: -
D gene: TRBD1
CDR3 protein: CASSRHPKGGWSNEQFF
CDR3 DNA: TGTGCCAGCAGTCGCCACCCCAAAGGGGGCTGGTCGAATGAGCAGTTCTTC

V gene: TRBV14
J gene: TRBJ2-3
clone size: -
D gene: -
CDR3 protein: CASSPTRGTDTQYF
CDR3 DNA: TGTGCCAGCAGCCCGACGCGAGGGACAGATACGCAGTATTTT

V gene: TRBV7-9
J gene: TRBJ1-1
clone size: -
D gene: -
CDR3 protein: CASSLEANTEAFF
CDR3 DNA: TGTGCCAGCAGCTTAGAAGCGAACACTGAAGCTTTCTTT

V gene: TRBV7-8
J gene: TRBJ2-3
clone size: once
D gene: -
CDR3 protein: CASSPPGPRLADTQYF
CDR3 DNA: TGTGCCAGCAGCCCCCCGGGTCCCCGGCTTGCAGATACGCAGTATTTT

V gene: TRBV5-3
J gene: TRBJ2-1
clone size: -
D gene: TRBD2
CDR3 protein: CARSEPGLAGGGEQFF
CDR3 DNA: TGTGCCAGAAGCGAGCCGGGACTAGCGGGGGGTGGGGAGCAGTTCTTC

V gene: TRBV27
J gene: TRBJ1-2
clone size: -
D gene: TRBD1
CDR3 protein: CASKLGQGAYGYTF
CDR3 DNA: TGTGCCAGCAAATTAGGTCAGGGGGCCTATGGCTACACCTTC

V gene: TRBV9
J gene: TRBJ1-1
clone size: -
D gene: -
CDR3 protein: CASSVSSGRTEAFF
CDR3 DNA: TGTGCCAGCAGCGTATCGAGCGGGAGAACTGAAGCTTTCTTT

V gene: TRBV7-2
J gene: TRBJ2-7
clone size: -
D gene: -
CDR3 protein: CASSLEVGWRGSYEQYF
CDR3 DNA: TGTGCCAGCAGCTTAGAGGTCGGGTGGAGGGGATCCTACGAGCAGTACTTC

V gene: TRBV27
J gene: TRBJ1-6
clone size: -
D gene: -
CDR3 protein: CASSLLNSPLHF
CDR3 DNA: TGTGCCAGCAGTTTATTAAATTCACCCCTCCACTTT

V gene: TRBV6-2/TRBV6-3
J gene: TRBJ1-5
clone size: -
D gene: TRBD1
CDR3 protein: CASSAGTGPQHF
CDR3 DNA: TGTGCCAGCAGTGCCGGGACAGGGCCCCAGCATTTT

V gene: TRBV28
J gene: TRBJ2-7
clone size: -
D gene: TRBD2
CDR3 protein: CASSLYPGAGGYEQYF
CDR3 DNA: TGTGCCAGCAGTTTATACCCGGGAGCGGGGGGCTACGAGCAGTACTTC

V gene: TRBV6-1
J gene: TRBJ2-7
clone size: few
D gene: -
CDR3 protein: CASSEASYRIYEQYF
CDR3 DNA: TGTGCCAGCAGTGAGGCCTCGTACCGAATCTACGAGCAGTACTTC

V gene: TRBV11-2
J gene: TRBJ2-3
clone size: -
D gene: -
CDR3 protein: CASSLGGFTDTQYF
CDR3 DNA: TGTGCCAGCAGCTTAGGGGGCTTCACAGATACGCAGTATTTT